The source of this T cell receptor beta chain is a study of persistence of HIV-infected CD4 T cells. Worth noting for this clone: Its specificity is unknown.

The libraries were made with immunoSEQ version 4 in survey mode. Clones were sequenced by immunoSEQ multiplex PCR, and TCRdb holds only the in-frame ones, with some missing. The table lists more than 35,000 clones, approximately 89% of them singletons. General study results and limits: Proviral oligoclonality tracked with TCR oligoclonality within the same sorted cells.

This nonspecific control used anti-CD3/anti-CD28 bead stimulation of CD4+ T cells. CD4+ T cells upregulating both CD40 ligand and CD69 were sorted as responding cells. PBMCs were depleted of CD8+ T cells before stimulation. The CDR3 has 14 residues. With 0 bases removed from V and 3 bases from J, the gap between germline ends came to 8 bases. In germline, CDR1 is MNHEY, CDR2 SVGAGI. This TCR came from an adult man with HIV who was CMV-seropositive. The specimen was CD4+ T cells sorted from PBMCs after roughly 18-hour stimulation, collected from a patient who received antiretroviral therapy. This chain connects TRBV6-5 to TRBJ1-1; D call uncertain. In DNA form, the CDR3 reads TGTGCCAGCAGTTACTCGACTGGGGACACTGAAGCTTTCTTT. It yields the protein CASSYSTGDTEAFF.